This is a list of T cell receptor beta chains from one sample in a study of blood T cell repertoires in COVID-19. Repertoires were generated with immunoSEQ multiplex PCR, while TCRdb's copy carries only in-frame clones and drops some. The sample has approximately 59,000 clones, about 81% seen once; the top ten hold roughly 29%. Sequenced input: peripheral blood. The origin of the receptors is a man aged 55 to 70 with COVID-19, enrolled during active disease. Both conserved end residues are part of each CDR3. A D gene is named only where the DNA matches it firmly. Clone sizes are given selectively: once, few, many, or a class where the clone is expanded.

V gene: TRBV13; J gene: TRBJ1-5; D gene: -; clone size: once; CDR3 DNA: TGTGCCAGCAGCTTACAGGGCCAGCCCCAGCATTTT; CDR3 protein: CASSLQGQPQHF
V gene: TRBV6-6; J gene: TRBJ1-5; D gene: TRBD1; clone size: -; CDR3 DNA: TGTGCCAGCATACACGACAGGGGTCGCAATCAGCCCCAGCATTTT; CDR3 protein: CASIHDRGRNQPQHF
V gene: TRBV12-5; J gene: TRBJ1-2; D gene: TRBD1; clone size: -; CDR3 DNA: TGTGCTAGTGGCTTGTCCCGGGACAGGGGGCTTTATCTAAAGGGCTACACCTTC; CDR3 protein: CASGLSRDRGLYLKGYTF
V gene: TRBV9; J gene: TRBJ2-2; D gene: TRBD1; clone size: -; CDR3 DNA: TGTGCCAGCAGCCGACAGGGGTTTTCGGACACCGGGGAGCTGTTTTTT; CDR3 protein: CASSRQGFSDTGELFF
V gene: TRBV7-6; J gene: TRBJ2-7; D gene: TRBD2; clone size: -; CDR3 DNA: TGTGCCAGCAGCTTAGCCAGTAGCGGGGGGCCGTTCTACGAGCAGTACTTC; CDR3 protein: CASSLASSGGPFYEQYF
V gene: TRBV7-6; J gene: TRBJ1-4; D gene: TRBD1; clone size: -; CDR3 DNA: TGTGCCAGCAGCTTACGACAGGGCGGCGAAAAACTGTTTTTT; CDR3 protein: CASSLRQGGEKLFF
V gene: TRBV5-4; J gene: TRBJ2-2; D gene: TRBD2; clone size: -; CDR3 DNA: TGTGCCAGCAGCCCTGCCCGGGGTAGCGGGAGGATTAGCAACACCGGGGAGCTGTTTTTT; CDR3 protein: CASSPARGSGRISNTGELFF
V gene: TRBV9; J gene: TRBJ1-1; D gene: TRBD1; clone size: -; CDR3 DNA: TGTGCCAGCAGCATACCGACAGGGGGATTGAACACTGAAGCTTTCTTT; CDR3 protein: CASSIPTGGLNTEAFF
V gene: TRBV7-9; J gene: TRBJ1-4; D gene: TRBD1; clone size: -; CDR3 DNA: TGTGCCAGCAGCTTGGGGGACAGGGGGACTAATGAAAAACTGTTTTTT; CDR3 protein: CASSLGDRGTNEKLFF
V gene: TRBV5-1; J gene: TRBJ1-1; D gene: -; clone size: -; CDR3 DNA: TGCGCCAGCAGCCATGGGACCGGGGGCACTGAAGCTTTCTTT; CDR3 protein: CASSHGTGGTEAFF
V gene: TRBV2; J gene: TRBJ1-4; D gene: -; clone size: -; CDR3 DNA: TGTGCCAGCAGTGAAGCGCATGGGAGTACTAATGAAAAACTGTTTTTT; CDR3 protein: CASSEAHGSTNEKLFF
V gene: TRBV9; J gene: TRBJ1-1; D gene: TRBD1; clone size: -; CDR3 DNA: TGTGCCAGCAGCGGAGGGGACAGGGGAGACACTGAAGCTTTCTTT; CDR3 protein: CASSGGDRGDTEAFF
V gene: TRBV20-1; J gene: TRBJ2-3; D gene: TRBD2; clone size: -; CDR3 DNA: TGCAGTGCTAGTGGTGGTAGCGGGGGGGCCCGAACAGATACGCAGTATTTT; CDR3 protein: CSASGGSGGARTDTQYF
V gene: TRBV24-1; J gene: TRBJ2-1; D gene: -; clone size: -; CDR3 DNA: TGTGCCACCAGTGAACGGGGACTCGAGCAGTTCTTC; CDR3 protein: CATSERGLEQFF
V gene: TRBV3-1/TRBV3-2; J gene: TRBJ2-5; D gene: -; clone size: -; CDR3 DNA: TGTGCCAGCAGCCAAAGGGGTCGGGCCGGGAGTGACGAGACCCAGTACTTC; CDR3 protein: CASSQRGRAGSDETQYF
V gene: TRBV5-8; J gene: TRBJ1-5; D gene: TRBD1; clone size: -; CDR3 DNA: TGTGCCAGCAGCTTGACGGGCAGGGGGTTTGGTCAGCCCCAGCATTTT; CDR3 protein: CASSLTGRGFGQPQHF
V gene: TRBV19; J gene: TRBJ2-7; D gene: TRBD2; clone size: -; CDR3 DNA: TGTGCCAGTAGTATTTCCCCCGGACTAGCGATAGAAGGTACCTACGAGCAGTACTTC; CDR3 protein: CASSISPGLAIEGTYEQYF
V gene: TRBV7-2; J gene: TRBJ1-6; D gene: TRBD1; clone size: -; CDR3 DNA: TGTGCCAGCAGCTCTTCCCGGACAGGGGAGAATTCACCCCTCCACTTT; CDR3 protein: CASSSSRTGENSPLHF
V gene: TRBV7-8; J gene: TRBJ1-5; D gene: -; clone size: -; CDR3 DNA: TGTGCCAGCAGCCCGTTCCAAACAGGGTCCTGGGGTCAGCCCCAGCATTTT; CDR3 protein: CASSPFQTGSWGQPQHF
V gene: TRBV5-1; J gene: TRBJ1-4; D gene: TRBD1; clone size: -; CDR3 DNA: TGCGCCAGCAGCCCCGGGACAGTTAATGAAAAACTGTTTTTT; CDR3 protein: CASSPGTVNEKLFF
V gene: TRBV7-2; J gene: TRBJ2-1; D gene: -; clone size: -; CDR3 DNA: TGTGCCAGCAGCTTAGCTCACCTGAGCCATGAGCAGTTCTTC; CDR3 protein: CASSLAHLSHEQFF
V gene: TRBV5-1; J gene: TRBJ2-1; D gene: TRBD2; clone size: few; CDR3 DNA: TGCGCCAGCAGCCTTCGAAGGACTAGCGGGTCGCCTGAGCAGTTCTTC; CDR3 protein: CASSLRRTSGSPEQFF
V gene: TRBV9; J gene: TRBJ2-2; D gene: -; clone size: -; CDR3 DNA: TGTGCCAGCAGCCCTAGGACCGGGGAGCTGTTTTTT; CDR3 protein: CASSPRTGELFF
V gene: TRBV27; J gene: TRBJ2-1; D gene: TRBD1; clone size: -; CDR3 DNA: TGTGCCAGCATTCCCCGACAGGGAGTTAACAATGAGCAGTTCTTC; CDR3 protein: CASIPRQGVNNEQFF
V gene: TRBV11-3; J gene: TRBJ2-2; D gene: -; clone size: -; CDR3 DNA: TGTGCCAGCAGCTTATTTCCTCAGGCCCCCCCAGACACCGGGGAGCTGTTTTTT; CDR3 protein: CASSLFPQAPPDTGELFF
V gene: TRBV15; J gene: TRBJ1-5; D gene: -; clone size: -; CDR3 DNA: TGTGCCACCAGCCTATGGCTGGGGCCCAATCAGCCCCAGCATTTT; CDR3 protein: CATSLWLGPNQPQHF
V gene: TRBV5-4; J gene: TRBJ2-3; D gene: -; clone size: -; CDR3 DNA: TGTGCCAGCAGCTCGAAGTCAGGGACTAGCACAGATACGCAGTATTTT; CDR3 protein: CASSSKSGTSTDTQYF
V gene: TRBV4-1; J gene: TRBJ1-1; D gene: -; clone size: -; CDR3 DNA: TGCGCCAGCAGCCTGGGCAGGAACACTGAAGCTTTCTTT; CDR3 protein: CASSLGRNTEAFF
V gene: TRBV5-4; J gene: TRBJ2-7; D gene: -; clone size: -; CDR3 DNA: TGTGCCAGCAGTCGCAAGGGGGGGGCTACCCACTACGAGCAGTACTTC; CDR3 protein: CASSRKGGATHYEQYF
V gene: TRBV4-1; J gene: TRBJ1-4; D gene: -; clone size: -; CDR3 DNA: TGCGCCAGCAGCCCTAAGGGGGCAACTAATGAAAAACTGTTTTTT; CDR3 protein: CASSPKGATNEKLFF
V gene: TRBV5-1; J gene: TRBJ2-7; D gene: TRBD1; clone size: few; CDR3 DNA: TGCGCCAGCAGCGCATCCGGGACAGGGGGCCAATCCTACGAGCAGTACTTC; CDR3 protein: CASSASGTGGQSYEQYF
V gene: TRBV12-3/TRBV12-4; J gene: TRBJ2-4; D gene: TRBD1; clone size: -; CDR3 DNA: TGTGCCAGCAGCCACGACAGGGGGGACATTCAGTACTTC; CDR3 protein: CASSHDRGDIQYF
V gene: TRBV12-3/TRBV12-4; J gene: TRBJ1-5; D gene: -; clone size: -; CDR3 DNA: TGTGCCAGCAGTGGCAGGGGAAGTCAGCCCCAGCATTTT; CDR3 protein: CASSGRGSQPQHF
V gene: TRBV25-1; J gene: TRBJ2-7; D gene: TRBD2; clone size: -; CDR3 DNA: TGTGCCAGCAGCCGGACTAGCGGGAGAATCAACGAGCAGTACTTC; CDR3 protein: CASSRTSGRINEQYF
V gene: TRBV4-1; J gene: TRBJ1-2; D gene: TRBD1; clone size: -; CDR3 DNA: TGCGCCAGCAGCTGGGACAGGTCGGACTATGGCTACACCTTC; CDR3 protein: CASSWDRSDYGYTF
V gene: TRBV7-9; J gene: TRBJ2-5; D gene: TRBD1; clone size: -; CDR3 DNA: TGTGCCAGCAGCTTAGAAAGGGGGCGGGAGACCCAGTACTTC; CDR3 protein: CASSLERGRETQYF
V gene: TRBV30; J gene: TRBJ1-1; D gene: -; clone size: once; CDR3 DNA: TGTGCCTGGAGATCTCTATTGAGGGAATCTGAAGCTTTCTTT; CDR3 protein: CAWRSLLRESEAFF
V gene: TRBV9; J gene: TRBJ2-7; D gene: TRBD2; clone size: -; CDR3 DNA: TGTGCCAGCAGCGGGGGGACTAGCGGGGAGCAGTACTTC; CDR3 protein: CASSGGTSGEQYF
V gene: TRBV25-1; J gene: TRBJ2-5; D gene: TRBD1; clone size: once; CDR3 DNA: TGTGCCAGCAGTGCCTACAGGGGACAAGAGACCCAGTACTTC; CDR3 protein: CASSAYRGQETQYF
V gene: TRBV9; J gene: TRBJ2-2; D gene: -; clone size: -; CDR3 DNA: TGTGCCAGCAGCCCCGAGGATTACACCGGGGAGCTGTTTTTT; CDR3 protein: CASSPEDYTGELFF
V gene: TRBV20-1; J gene: TRBJ1-1; D gene: -; clone size: -; CDR3 DNA: TGCAGTGCTAACTTAGTGTGGGCTTTCTTT; CDR3 protein: CSANLVWAFF
V gene: TRBV20-1; J gene: TRBJ2-7; D gene: -; clone size: once; CDR3 DNA: TGCAGTGCTAGACAGGGTATCGAGCAGTACTTC; CDR3 protein: CSARQGIEQYF
V gene: TRBV27; J gene: TRBJ2-3; D gene: TRBD1; clone size: -; CDR3 DNA: TGTGCCAGCATCAGGACAGGCCTCACAGATACGCAGTATTTT; CDR3 protein: CASIRTGLTDTQYF
V gene: TRBV2; J gene: TRBJ1-5; D gene: -; clone size: -; CDR3 DNA: TGTGCCAGCAGCCATAGAAGGGGTAAGGCAGGGGAGAATCAGCCCCAGCATTTT; CDR3 protein: CASSHRRGKAGENQPQHF